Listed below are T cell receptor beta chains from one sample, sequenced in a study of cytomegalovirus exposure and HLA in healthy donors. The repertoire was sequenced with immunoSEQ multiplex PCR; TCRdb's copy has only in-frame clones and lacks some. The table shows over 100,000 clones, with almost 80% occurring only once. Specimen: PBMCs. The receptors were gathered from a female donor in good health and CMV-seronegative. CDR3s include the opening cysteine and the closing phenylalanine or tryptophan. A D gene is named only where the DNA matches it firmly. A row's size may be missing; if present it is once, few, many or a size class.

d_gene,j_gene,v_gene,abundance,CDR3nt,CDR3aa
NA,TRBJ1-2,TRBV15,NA,TGTGCCACCAGCAGACCCCTCTCACAGACAGACTACTATGGCTACACCTTC,CATSRPLSQTDYYGYTF
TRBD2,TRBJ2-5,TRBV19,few,TGTGCCAGTACGGAAGGTCCAGCGGGAGGCTCACTCGAGACCCAGTACTTC,CASTEGPAGGSLETQYF
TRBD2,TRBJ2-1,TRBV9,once,TGTGCCAGCAGCCCGGGGACTAGCGGGACTGAGCAGTTCTTC,CASSPGTSGTEQFF
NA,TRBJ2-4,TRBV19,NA,TGTGCCAGTAGCTTGGGAGAGGACATTCAGTACTTC,CASSLGEDIQYF
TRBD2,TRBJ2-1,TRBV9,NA,TGTGCCAGCAGGGGGTCGGTAGCGGGGGATGAGCAGTTCTTC,CASRGSVAGDEQFF
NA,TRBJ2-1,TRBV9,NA,TGTGCCAGCAGCGTATCCGGAGTCGGCTACAATGAGCAGTTCTTC,CASSVSGVGYNEQFF
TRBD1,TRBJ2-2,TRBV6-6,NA,TGTGCCAGCAGTTACGGCCGACAGGGGTCCACCGGGGAGCTGTTTTTT,CASSYGRQGSTGELFF
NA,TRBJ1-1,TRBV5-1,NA,TGCGCCAGCAGCTTGATGGGACAGAACACTGAAGCTTTCTTT,CASSLMGQNTEAFF
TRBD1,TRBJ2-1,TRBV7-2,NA,TGTGCCAGCAGCACAGGGGCGACCTACAATGAGCAGTTCTTC,CASSTGATYNEQFF
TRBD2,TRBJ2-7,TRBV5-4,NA,TGTGCCAGCAGCTCCCGGGACTACAACTACGAGCAGTACTTC,CASSSRDYNYEQYF
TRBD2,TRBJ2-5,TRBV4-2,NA,TGTGCCAGCAGCCAAGGTCTAGCGGGGGGGCAAGAGACCCAGTACTTC,CASSQGLAGGQETQYF
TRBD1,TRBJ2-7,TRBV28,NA,TGTGCCAGCAGCATAGGGGGCAAGCTTGGCGAGCAGTACTTC,CASSIGGKLGEQYF
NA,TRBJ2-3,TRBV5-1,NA,TGCGCCAGCAGCTTGAACAGGGAGACAGATACGCAGTATTTT,CASSLNRETDTQYF
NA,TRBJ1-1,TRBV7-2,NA,TGTGCCAGCAGCCCCGGGTCTGCCAACACTGAAGCTTTCTTT,CASSPGSANTEAFF
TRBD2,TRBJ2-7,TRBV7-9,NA,TGTGCCAGCAGCTTAGGACTAGCGGGAGATCTTGACGAGCAGTACTTC,CASSLGLAGDLDEQYF
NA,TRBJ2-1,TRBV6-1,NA,TGTGCCAGCAGTGGTTCAGGAAACAGGGTCTCGAAGTACAATGAGCAGTTCTTC,CASSGSGNRVSKYNEQFF
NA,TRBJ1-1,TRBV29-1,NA,TGCAGCGTTGATCTCACTGAAGCTTTCTTT,CSVDLTEAFF
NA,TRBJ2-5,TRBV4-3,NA,TGCGCCAGCAGCCAAGCCCCCGCAGGGCAAGAGACCCAGTACTTC,CASSQAPAGQETQYF
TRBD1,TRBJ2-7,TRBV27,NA,TGTGCCAGCAGTTCCGGGACAGGAGGACTGGGCTACGAGCAGTACTTC,CASSSGTGGLGYEQYF
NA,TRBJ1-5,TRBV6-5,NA,TGTGCCAGCAGTTATTCAGCCCAGCATTTT,CASSYSAQHF
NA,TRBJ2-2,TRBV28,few,TGTGCCAGCAGTCAGGGGACCCAGAACACCGGGGAGCTGTTTTTT,CASSQGTQNTGELFF
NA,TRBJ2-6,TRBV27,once,TGTGCCAGCAGGTTTACAGGGGCCAACGTCCTGACTTTC,CASRFTGANVLTF